Shown below are 24 T cell receptor beta chains from a single sample sequenced in a study of blood T cells in healthy people across ages. Combining a sample-barcoded 5' primer with a J-beta primer mix, a second PCR ran for about 6 to 12 cycles. TCRdb re-called the 5' RACE reads with MiXCR, one entry per CDR3 protein. Of approximately 1.5 million distinct CDR3 sequences listed, about 42% are singletons. Sequencing was carried out using blood. Receptor source: a woman between 18 and 29 years old in good health.

The chain combines TRBV28 with TRBJ2-7; TRBD1 might be the D (6 bases). This CDR3 is built from 14 residues. V dropped 4 bases and J dropped 2 bases, with 12 bases sitting between them. Germline V CDR1 and CDR2: MDHEN, SYDVKM. CDR3 nucleotide sequence: TGTGCCAGCAGTTACAGGGTTGGGACCTACGAGCAGTACTTC. Translated: CASSYRVGTYEQYF.

The chain recombines TRBV10-3 with TRBJ2-3, with 7 bases lining up with TRBD1. CDR1 is ENHRY, CDR2 SYGVKD, per germline. This CDR3 contains 15 residues. The ends lost 5 bases at V and 0 bases at J; junction bases unmatched: 5. CDR3 in amino acids: CAISIGQVSTDTQYF. In DNA form, the CDR3 reads TGTGCCATCAGTATCGGACAGGTTAGCACAGATACGCAGTATTTT.

The chain is built from TRBV20-1 and TRBJ2-7; 11 nucleotides match TRBD1. Germline CDR1 is DFQATT and CDR2 is SNEGSKA (reference sequence). V was clipped by 3 bases and J by 10 bases; unmatched bases: 5. The CDR3 extends over 12 amino acids. CDR3: CSASPGQGEQYF. The CDR3 nucleotides read TGCAGTGCTAGCCCGGGACAGGGGGAACAGTACTTC.

This chain links TRBV4-1 with TRBJ2-3; 8 bases align to TRBD2. CDR1 and CDR2 (germline): MGHRA, YSYEKL. This CDR3 is built from 14 residues. Trimming at V came to 4 bases and at J to 7 bases, leaving 7 bases not matched to a gene. The CDR3: CASSPSGGLNTQYF. CDR3 coding DNA: TGCGCCAGCAGCCCGAGCGGGGGTCTGAATACGCAGTATTTT.

V gene TRBV7-3 combines with J gene TRBJ2-1, with 12 bases lining up with TRBD1. Germline lookup yields CDR1 SGHTA and CDR2 FQGTGA. There are 14 residues in the CDR3. J lost 12 bases, V lost 5 bases, and 8 bases had no gene match. The CDR3 loop reads CASSPPGQGARQFF. CDR3 coding DNA: TGTGCCAGCAGCCCTCCGGGACAGGGGGCGCGGCAGTTCTTC.

The chain is built from TRBV4-3 and TRBJ2-1, with 7 bases matching TRBD1. V lost 1 base, J lost 4 bases, and 4 bases stayed unmatched. Germline V gene data show CDR1 as LGHNA and CDR2 as YSLEER. The CDR3 is made up of 15 amino acids. Here the CDR3 reads CASSQVPQGYNEQFF. The CDR3 DNA reads as TGCGCCAGCAGCCAAGTCCCACAGGGGTACAATGAGCAGTTCTTC.

This clonotype has just one count. A read error may be the cause here, since a much bigger clone is one base away. The chain uses TRBV11-2 and TRBJ2-7; D is possibly TRBD2 (6 bases). The CDR3 runs to 14 residues. Trimming took off 4 bases at V and 7 bases at J, with 17 bases between the two ends. CDR1 and CDR2 (germline): SGHAT, FQNNGV. The CDR3 sequence is CASSSPGLYNEQYF. In DNA, the CDR3 is TGTGCCAGCAGCTCTCCGGGACTTTACAATGAGCAGTACTTC.

This clonotype was recorded once. The V call is TRBV27, the J call TRBJ2-7; D ambiguous. The V gene lost 1 base and the J gene lost 5 bases, with 18 bases spanning the gap. Germline lookup yields CDR1 MNHEY and CDR2 SMNVEV (reference sequence). This CDR3 is built from 16 residues. The DNA for the CDR3 is TGTGCCAGCAGTTTATTCCCCCAAGCGAGAGCCGACGAGCAGTACTTC. As protein: CASSLFPQARADEQYF.

This clonotype was observed a few times. V usage is TRBV7-9 and J usage is TRBJ2-1; D is perhaps TRBD1 (6 bases). V was cut by 1 base and J by 1 base, with 17 bases left in between. Germline assignment: CDR1 SEHNR and CDR2 FQNEAQ (reference sequence). The CDR3 is 18 amino acids. CDR3 in amino acids: CASSLVVLRDRSYNEQFF. The CDR3 DNA sequence: TGTGCCAGCAGCTTAGTTGTCCTCCGAGACAGGTCCTACAATGAGCAGTTCTTC.

This clonotype occurred a few times. The chain links TRBV21-1 to TRBJ1-5; the D segment call TRBD1 is taken from the table without a DNA check. TRBV21-1 is assigned pseudogene status. The CDR3 runs to 15 residues. As DNA, the CDR3 is TGTGCCAGCAGGAACAGGGGGCTGCGCAATCAGCCCCAGCATTTT. Residues: CASRNRGLRNQPQHF.

V and J are TRBV4-3 and TRBJ2-3; TRBD2 might be the D (7 bases). Trimming left V 0 bases short and J 1 base short, with 17 bases between. The CDR3 is made up of 18 amino acids. Germline-derived CDR1 and CDR2 are LGHNA and YSLEER. The CDR3 region is CASSQDRVGEGGTDTQYF. CDR3 in DNA: TGCGCCAGCAGCCAAGATCGGGTCGGGGAGGGGGGCACAGATACGCAGTATTTT.

This clonotype has a handful of counts. The V and J genes are TRBV29-1 and TRBJ2-7; tentative D call: TRBD1 (6 bases). The V and J ends lost 4 bases and 0 bases respectively, with 13 bases between them. The germline V gene has CDR1 SQVTM and CDR2 ANQGSEA. This CDR3 has 14 amino acids. The CDR3 sequence is CSVGGRDISYEQYF. CDR3 nucleotides: TGCAGCGTTGGTGGCCGGGACATCTCCTACGAGCAGTACTTC.

The gene calls are TRBV6-7 and TRBJ1-6, with D uncertain. Being an ORF, TRBV6-7 has a function that is uncertain. V lost 5 bases and J lost 0, with 11 bases in between. This CDR3 has 16 residues. CDR3 in DNA: TGTGCCAGCAGTACCCAGGTCCACTCCTATAATTCACCCCTCCACTTT. Amino acid sequence: CASSTQVHSYNSPLHF.

The gene calls are TRBV28 and TRBJ2-5; 11 positions agree with TRBD2. The J call is doubtful: the DNA matches TRBJ2-7 better. From germline, CDR1 is MDHEN and CDR2 SYDVKM. The length of the CDR3 is 16 residues. The CDR3 here is CASSSPGLAVSYEQYF. The CDR3 nucleotides read TGTGCCAGCAGTTCCCCGGGACTAGCGGTTTCCTACGAGCAGTACTTC.

Note on this clonotype: A much larger clone lies a single base off, so this may be a read error. CDR3 nucleotide sequence: TGCAGCGTTGAAGATCTTGGGAGTAGCACGGAGATCCAGTACTTC. It is translated as CSVEDLGSSTEIQYF. The chain couples TRBV29-1 to TRBJ2-5; perhaps TRBD2 as D (5 bases). Germline CDR1 is SQVTM and CDR2 is ANQGSEA. This CDR3 spans 15 amino acids.

This clonotype was recorded at least ten times. The chain carries TRBV29-1 and TRBJ2-7; perhaps TRBD1 as D (6 bases). There are 13 residues in the CDR3. The germline V gene encodes CDR1 SQVTM and CDR2 ANQGSEA. The V and J ends lost 5 bases and 2 bases respectively, with 13 bases between them. CDR3 nucleotide sequence: TGCAGCGTTAAACAGGGTATAGCCTACGAGCAGTACTTC. This sequence encodes CSVKQGIAYEQYF.

This clonotype has only a few counts. V is TRBV6-5 and J is TRBJ1-4; 8 bases fit TRBD1. From germline, CDR1 is MNHEY and CDR2 SVGAGI. The ends lost 6 bases at V and 12 bases at J; junction bases unmatched: 12. The CDR3 runs to 14 residues. Written as DNA, the CDR3 is TGTGCCAGCAGCCCCGGGACAGGACCGGGAGAACTGTTTTTT. Protein product: CASSPGTGPGELFF.

Of note for this clonotype: At one boundary the junction diverges from the germline segment, which might be a read error. The chain recombines TRBV7-2 with TRBJ1-5; D not certain. Germline V gives CDR1 SGHTA, CDR2 FQGNSA. There are 14 residues in the CDR3. The CDR3 loop reads CASSLFLGDQPQHF. The CDR3 DNA is TGTGCCAGCAGCTTATTCTTAGGTGATCAACCCCAGCATTTT.

The V and J genes are TRBV12-3 or TRBV12-4 and TRBJ2-7, with 10 bases matching TRBD2. The CDR3 runs 15 residues. J was trimmed by 0 bases and V by 7 bases; bases with no gene match: 6. Here the CDR3 DNA reads TGTGCCAGCAAGAAGGGACTAGCGATCTCCTACGAGCAGTACTTC. Protein sequence: CASKKGLAISYEQYF.

The genes are TRBV25-1 and TRBJ2-1, with TRBD1 identical over 7 bases. With V trimmed by 6 bases and J by 3 bases, 8 bases remained unmatched. From germline, CDR1 is MGHDK and CDR2 SYGVNS. The CDR3 length is 15 residues. CDR3 residues: CASRPTGQNYNEQFF. The CDR3 DNA reads TGTGCCAGCAGGCCGACGGGACAGAACTACAATGAGCAGTTCTTC.

The V gene is TRBV20-1, the J gene TRBJ2-7; 9 bases match TRBD1. TRBJ2-5 explains the end of the DNA better; the J call may be wrong. Germline CDR1 reads DFQATT; CDR2 reads SNEGSKA (reference sequence). This CDR3 is built from 14 residues. The chain's CDR3 is CSARDRGGGETQYF. The CDR3 DNA reads as TGCAGTGCTAGGGACAGGGGTGGTGGAGAGACCCAGTACTTC.

The chain carries TRBV18 and TRBJ2-3, with D perhaps TRBD2 (5 bases). Trimming stripped 3 bases from V and 5 bases from J, with 12 bases between. The CDR3 consists of 14 residues. From germline, CDR1 is KGHSH and CDR2 LQKENI. DNA for the CDR3: TGTGCCAGCTCACCCTCCCGGGGTGGAGATACGCAGTATTTT. Protein: CASSPSRGGDTQYF.

This clonotype was recorded a few times. The chain combines TRBV27 with TRBJ1-1, with 7 nucleotides matching TRBD1. V gave up 8 bases and J gave up 1 base; unmatched junction bases: 10. The germline CDR1 and CDR2 sequences are MNHEY and SMNVEV (reference sequence). CDR3 length: 15 amino acids. The CDR3 coding sequence is TGTGCCAGCCGTCCAGGGGGTTCGGGGAACACTGAAGCTTTCTTT. As protein: CASRPGGSGNTEAFF.

This clonotype was counted once. This chain uses TRBV27 with TRBJ2-3; either TRBD1 or TRBD2 may supply D (5 bases each). Germline V lookup: CDR1 MNHEY, CDR2 SMNVEV (reference sequence). The CDR3 length is 13 residues. The V and J ends lost 5 bases and 5 bases respectively, with 11 bases between them. The CDR3 region is CASSGPGRDTQYF. In DNA, the CDR3 is TGTGCCAGCAGTGGGCCGGGGCGAGATACGCAGTATTTT.